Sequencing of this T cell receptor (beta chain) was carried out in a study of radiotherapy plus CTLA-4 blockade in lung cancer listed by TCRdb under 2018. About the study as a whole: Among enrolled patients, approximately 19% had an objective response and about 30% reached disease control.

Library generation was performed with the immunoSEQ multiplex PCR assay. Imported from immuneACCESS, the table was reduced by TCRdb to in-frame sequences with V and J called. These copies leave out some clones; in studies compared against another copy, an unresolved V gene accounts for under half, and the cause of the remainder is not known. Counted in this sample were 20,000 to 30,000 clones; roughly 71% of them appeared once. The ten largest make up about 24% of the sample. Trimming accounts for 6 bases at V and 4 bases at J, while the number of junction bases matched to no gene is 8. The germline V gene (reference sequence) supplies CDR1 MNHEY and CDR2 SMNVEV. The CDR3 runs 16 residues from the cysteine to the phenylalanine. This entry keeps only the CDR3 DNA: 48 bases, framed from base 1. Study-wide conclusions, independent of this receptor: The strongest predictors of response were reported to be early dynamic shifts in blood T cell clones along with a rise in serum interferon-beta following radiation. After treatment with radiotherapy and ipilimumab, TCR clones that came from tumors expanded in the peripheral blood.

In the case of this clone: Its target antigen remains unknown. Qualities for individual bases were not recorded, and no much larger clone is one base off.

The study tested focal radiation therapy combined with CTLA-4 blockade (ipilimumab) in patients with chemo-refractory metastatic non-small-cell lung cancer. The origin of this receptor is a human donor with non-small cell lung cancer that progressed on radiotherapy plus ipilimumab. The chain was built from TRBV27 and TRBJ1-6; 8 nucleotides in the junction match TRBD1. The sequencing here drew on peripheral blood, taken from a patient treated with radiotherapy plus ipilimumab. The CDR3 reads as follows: CASSQVQGAYNSPLHF. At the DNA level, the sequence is TGTGCCAGCAGCCAGGTGCAGGGGGCATATAATTCACCCCTCCACTTT.